One sample yielded the 18 T cell receptor beta chains listed below, sequenced in a study of T cells in Graves' hyperthyroidism and ophthalmopathy. TCR beta CDR3 regions were amplified from RNA transcripts. HTBI primers drove first-round RT-PCR of the TCR CDR3. TCRdb re-called the multiplex PCR reads through MiXCR, storing one row per CDR3 protein. The table includes around 620,000 distinct CDR3 sequences, around 45% detected once. The specimen sequenced was peripheral blood or thyroid tissue (not recorded which). The receptor set was obtained from an adult woman with Graves' disease, either hyperthyroidism or ophthalmopathy (not recorded which).

This clonotype was recorded many times. The chain carries TRBV24-1 and TRBJ2-2, with D uncertain. This CDR3 is 14 amino acids long. The V and J ends lost 4 bases and 0 bases respectively, with 5 bases between them. Germline CDR1 KGHDR, CDR2 SFDVKD. CDR3 DNA sequence: TGTGCCACCAGTGACGGCCCGAACACCGGGGAGCTGTTTTTT. Its translation is CATSDGPNTGELFF.

For this clonotype: The CDR3 does not end in the conserved phenylalanine or tryptophan, so this is likely a read error. Because the CDR3's place on the DNA is in doubt, the DNA is left out and the CDR3 is given as listed by TCRdb. CDR3: CASSPLGP. The V gene is TRBV6-5, the J gene TRBJ1-3; TRBD1, the D gene given by the table, was not confirmed from the DNA. With termini counted, the CDR3 has 8 amino acids. Germline V gives CDR1 MNHEY, CDR2 SVGAGI.

In its sample, this clonotype was seen many times. The genes are TRBV24-1 and TRBJ2-2; D is tentatively TRBD1 or TRBD2 (5 bases each). The CDR3 covers 16 residues. Germline V CDR1 and CDR2: KGHDR, SFDVKD. V was cut by 3 bases and J by 5 bases, with 15 bases left in between. CDR3 nucleotide sequence: TGTGCCACCAGTGATCCGGGACGCGTCGGGACCGGGGAGCTGTTTTTT. Translating it yields CATSDPGRVGTGELFF.

This clonotype was found many times. The J gene is TRBJ1-2, the V gene TRBV20-1, with a weak D call TRBD1 (5 bases). The CDR3 runs 12 residues. CDR1 is DFQATT, CDR2 SNEGSKA, per germline (reference sequence). Trimming pared 6 bases from V and 5 bases from J, leaving 13 bases between. In DNA form, the CDR3 reads TGCAGTGCACCCGACAGTCGTTATGGCTACACCTTC. It encodes CSAPDSRYGYTF.

This clonotype showed up many times. V and J are TRBV7-9 and TRBJ1-2; TRBD1 might be the D (5 bases). The germline V and J ends were trimmed by 3 bases and 8 bases, with 10 bases remaining between them. CDR3 length equals 12 residues. CDR1 SEHNR and CDR2 FQNEAQ come from the germline V gene (reference sequence). The CDR3 protein is CASSFGGLGYTF. The CDR3 DNA reads TGTGCCAGCAGCTTCGGGGGTTTGGGCTACACCTTC.

The chain couples TRBV29-1 to TRBJ1-1; no definite D call. The CDR3 length is 10 residues. Per germline, CDR1 SQVTM and CDR2 ANQGSEA. V was shortened by 4 bases and J by 3 bases, with 3 bases between the two germline ends. The CDR3 region has the DNA TGCAGCGTTGCCCACACTGAAGCTTTCTTT. It is translated as CSVAHTEAFF. The full variable domain, rest sourced from reference TRBV29-1 and TRBJ1-1, is SAVISQKPSRDICQRGTSLTIQCQVDSQVTMMFWYRQQPGQSLTLIATANQGSEATYESGFVIDKFPISRPNLTFSTLTVSNMSPEDSSIYLCSVAHTEAFFGQGTRLTVV.

V and J are TRBV10-2 and TRBJ1-1, with TRBD1 identical over 9 bases. Trimming took 8 bases from V and 3 from J; bases not matched to a gene: 4. Germline assignment: CDR1 WSHSY and CDR2 SAAADI. CDR3 length equals 13 residues. DNA for the CDR3: TGCGCCAGCTCGGGACAGGGCTACACTGAAGCTTTCTTT. Translation gives CASSGQGYTEAFF.

This clonotype was seen many times. The chain employs TRBV4-1 and TRBJ1-1; D is uncertain. CDR1 and CDR2 from the germline V gene are MGHRA and YSYEKL. The CDR3 totals 14 residues. Trimming removed 8 bases from V and 0 bases from J, with 13 bases in between. This CDR3 reads CASRFERVNTEAFF. The CDR3 DNA sequence: TGCGCCAGCCGATTTGAGAGAGTGAACACTGAAGCTTTCTTT.

This clonotype was counted ten times or more. V usage is TRBV30 and J usage is TRBJ2-5; possible D gene TRBD1, 5 bases. The germline V gene encodes CDR1 GTSNPN and CDR2 SVGIG (reference sequence). The CDR3 consists of 13 residues. With 0 bases removed from V and 2 bases from J, the gap between germline ends came to 7 bases. The CDR3 DNA reads TGTGCCTGGAGTGTACCAGGGCAAGAGACCCAGTACTTC. This sequence encodes CAWSVPGQETQYF.

This rearrangement joins TRBV10-3 to TRBJ2-5; perhaps TRBD2 as D (5 bases). CDR1 is ENHRY and CDR2 is SYGVKD in the germline V gene. The CDR3 is 12 amino acids. The V and J ends lost 8 bases and 2 bases respectively, with 9 bases between them. CDR3 residues: CAIGSGQETQYF. The CDR3 nucleotides are TGTGCCATCGGTTCGGGACAAGAGACCCAGTACTTC.

Ten or more counts support this clonotype. This chain joins TRBV7-9 and TRBJ1-4; D unresolved. The CDR3 runs to 13 residues. Deletions cut 5 bases from V and 9 bases from J, with 13 bases between. Per germline, CDR1 SEHNR and CDR2 FQNEAQ (reference sequence). CDR3 in amino acids: CASSPRWQKKLFF. CDR3 sequence (DNA): TGTGCCAGCAGCCCCCGGTGGCAGAAAAAACTGTTTTTT.

As for this clonotype: Mismatch with germline at one junction end may stem from a read error. The chain carries TRBV5-1 and TRBJ1-1; possibly TRBD1 for D (5 bases). Looked up from germline, CDR1 is SGHRS and CDR2 is YFSETQ. The CDR3 runs to 15 residues. The CDR3 DNA is TGCGCCAGCAGCTTGGGACCGGGACCGGGGACTGAAGCTTCCTTT. Encoded protein: CASSLGPGPGTEASF. Looking up the rest from reference TRBV5-1 and TRBJ1-1 gives the full variable domain: KAGVTQTPRYLIKTRGQQVTLSCSPISGHRSVSWYQQTPGQGLQFLFEYFSETQRNKGNFPGRFSGRQFSNSRSEMNVSTLELGDSALYLCASSLGPGPGTEASFGQGTRLTVV.

The table lists this clonotype with many counts. V usage is TRBV4-1 and J usage is TRBJ2-2; 11 bases agree with TRBD2. The junction had 3 bases not matched to a gene; V was cut back by 4 bases and J by 8 bases. The CDR3 length is 14 residues. Per germline, CDR1 MGHRA and CDR2 YSYEKL. For the CDR3, the DNA is TGCGCCAGCAGCCCCCGGACTAGCGGGGGGGAGCTGTTTTTT. Its translation is CASSPRTSGGELFF.

The chain links TRBV19 to TRBJ1-1; D remains unclear. Trimming took off 3 bases at V and 1 base at J, with 6 bases between the two ends. Germline V CDR1 and CDR2: LNHDA, SQIVND (reference sequence). This CDR3 is built from 13 residues. This chain's CDR3 is CASSMPGNTEAFF. The DNA for the CDR3 is TGTGCCAGTAGTATGCCCGGGAACACTGAAGCTTTCTTT.

This clonotype showed up many times. J is TRBJ2-2 and V is TRBV20-1; 8 bases match TRBD1. The CDR3 is 14 amino acids. The germline gives CDR1 DFQATT, CDR2 SNEGSKA (reference sequence). V lost 4 bases, J lost 1 base, and 2 bases stayed unmatched. The chain's CDR3 is CSAKGTGNTGELFF. The CDR3 DNA follows: TGCAGTGCTAAGGGGACAGGGAACACCGGGGAGCTGTTTTTT.

As concerns this clonotype: A much larger clone is a single base away; this may be a read error. As DNA, the CDR3 is TGCAGTGCTAGTTCAGGGCGGTGGGATCAGCCCCAGCATTTT. Translation: CSASSGRWDQPQHF. The rearrangement uses TRBV20-1 and TRBJ1-5; a possible D gene is TRBD1 (5 bases). Germline CDR1 reads DFQATT; CDR2 reads SNEGSKA (reference sequence). V shed 3 bases and J shed 5 bases, with 14 bases lying between them. The CDR3 has 14 amino acids.

The V call is TRBV20-1, the J call TRBJ1-1, with TRBD1 matching over 7 bases. After removal of 3 bases from V and 5 bases from J, the junction contained 9 bases not matched to a gene. This CDR3 is 14 amino acids long. Per the germline V gene, CDR1 is DFQATT and CDR2 is SNEGSKA (reference sequence). CDR3 residues: CSARDDTGETEAFF. Written as DNA, the CDR3 is TGCAGTGCTAGGGACGATACAGGGGAAACTGAAGCTTTCTTT.

This clonotype has at least ten counts. J is TRBJ1-5 and V is TRBV7-2, with 7 nucleotides matching TRBD1. In germline, CDR1 is SGHTA, CDR2 FQGNSA. Trimming took 4 bases from V and 3 from J; bases not matched to a gene: 6. This CDR3 has 15 residues. CDR3 DNA: TGTGCCAGCAGCTCGCGGACAGGCCCCAATCAGCCCCAGCATTTT. Translating it yields CASSSRTGPNQPQHF. The full variable domain, with the rest looked up from reference TRBV7-2 and TRBJ1-5, is GAGVSQSPSNKVTEKGKDVELRCDPISGHTALYWYRQSLGQGLEFLIYFQGNSAPDKSGLPSDRFSAERTGGSVSTLTIQRTQQEDSAVYLCASSSRTGPNQPQHFGDGTRLSIL.